These T cell receptor beta chains were read from a single sample in a study of blood T cell repertoires in COVID-19. Here immunoSEQ multiplex PCR was the method, and the copy in TCRdb shows in-frame clones only, minus some. The sample gives almost 250,000 clones, 86% of which show up once; approximately 5.5% is in the top ten. The sequenced sample consisted of peripheral blood. Every receptor here comes from a woman older than 75 with COVID-19, enrolled during active disease. Each CDR3 is given with its conserved first and last residue. A D gene is named only where the DNA matches it firmly. Clone size appears in some rows only: once, few, many, or a class for an expanded clone.

d_gene	abundance	v_gene	j_gene	CDR3aa	CDR3nt
TRBD2	NA	TRBV5-1	TRBJ2-5	CASTSGTSGVAETQYF	TGCGCCAGCACCTCCGGGACTAGCGGGGTTGCAGAGACCCAGTACTTC
NA	few	TRBV30	TRBJ1-3	CAWTFGGSSGNTIYF	TGTGCCTGGACGTTCGGCGGATCCTCTGGAAACACCATATATTTT
NA	few	TRBV4-1	TRBJ1-5	CASSQENPGFNQPQHF	TGCGCCAGCAGCCAAGAAAATCCAGGGTTCAATCAGCCCCAGCATTTT
NA	NA	TRBV7-9	TRBJ1-3	CASSSPGRYSGNTIYF	TGTGCCAGCAGCTCCCCGGGTCGGTATTCTGGAAACACCATATATTTT
NA	NA	TRBV20-1	TRBJ1-4	CSVPANEKLFF	TGCAGTGTCCCGGCTAATGAAAAACTGTTTTTT
NA	NA	TRBV9	TRBJ1-3	CASSPPGTGNTIYF	TGTGCCAGCAGCCCCCCAGGAACTGGAAACACCATATATTTT
NA	NA	TRBV3-1/TRBV3-2	TRBJ1-1	CASSPRGTSAFF	TGTGCCAGCAGCCCCAGAGGGACTTCAGCTTTCTTT
TRBD1	once	TRBV11-2	TRBJ2-5	CASSLVPGQRNTQYF	TGTGCCAGCAGCTTAGTCCCGGGACAGCGGAATACCCAGTACTTC
TRBD1	NA	TRBV18	TRBJ1-5	CASSPGQGTNQPQHF	TGTGCCAGCTCACCCGGACAGGGGACGAATCAGCCCCAGCATTTT
NA	once	TRBV19	TRBJ1-2	CASSIGSGMRGHF	TGTGCCAGTAGTATAGGTTCAGGGATGAGAGGACACTTC
NA	NA	TRBV7-9	TRBJ2-1	CASRTTQGSNEQFF	TGTGCCAGCAGGACGACCCAGGGGAGCAATGAGCAGTTCTTC
NA	NA	TRBV24-1	TRBJ1-5	CATSAFGDQPQHF	TGTGCCACCAGTGCTTTCGGGGATCAGCCCCAGCATTTT
TRBD1	once	TRBV30	TRBJ1-1	CAWQGVTEAFF	TGTGCCTGGCAGGGGGTCACTGAAGCTTTCTTT
TRBD1	NA	TRBV3-1/TRBV3-2	TRBJ1-3	CASSLTGSRFRNTIYF	TGTGCCAGCAGCCTGACAGGGAGTAGGTTTAGAAACACCATATATTTT
NA	NA	TRBV3-1/TRBV3-2	TRBJ2-5	CASSQRTLAAQETQYF	TGTGCCAGCAGCCAGCGAACTTTAGCGGCCCAAGAGACCCAGTACTTC
NA	once	TRBV10-3	TRBJ1-4	CAIRGSDTTNEKLFF	TGTGCCATCAGGGGGAGCGATACAACTAATGAAAAACTGTTTTTT
NA	NA	TRBV11-2	TRBJ1-1	CASSPKNTEAFF	TGTGCCAGCAGCCCTAAGAACACTGAAGCTTTCTTT
NA	once	TRBV9	TRBJ1-6	CASSVVATGSPLHF	TGTGCCAGCAGCGTAGTTGCGACAGGATCACCCCTCCACTTT
TRBD1	NA	TRBV28	TRBJ1-5	CASSYQGANNQPQHF	TGTGCCAGCAGTTATCAGGGGGCGAACAATCAGCCCCAGCATTTT
NA	NA	TRBV11-2	TRBJ1-1	CASSSYQRTLLYTEAFF	TGTGCCAGCAGCTCCTACCAACGGACACTATTATACACTGAAGCTTTCTTT
TRBD1	NA	TRBV3-1/TRBV3-2	TRBJ1-2	CASSDQGARGYTF	TGTGCCAGCAGCGACCAGGGGGCAAGGGGCTACACCTTC
NA	NA	TRBV6-6	TRBJ1-5	CASSYSEDNQPQHF	TGTGCCAGCAGTTACTCGGAGGACAATCAGCCCCAGCATTTT
NA	NA	TRBV6-4	TRBJ2-3	CASSDQGLSTDTQYF	TGTGCCAGCAGTGACCAGGGACTCAGCACAGATACGCAGTATTTT
TRBD1	NA	TRBV5-1	TRBJ2-7	CASSLGTGEYEQYF	TGCGCCAGCAGCTTGGGGACAGGCGAATACGAGCAGTACTTC
NA	NA	TRBV27	TRBJ2-5	CASSSRGQTQYF	TGTGCCAGCAGTTCCCGCGGCCAGACCCAGTACTTC
TRBD1	NA	TRBV30	TRBJ2-7	CASTQTGNYEQYF	TGTGCCTCGACACAGACAGGGAACTACGAGCAGTACTTC
NA	NA	TRBV7-6	TRBJ1-6	CASRDWGANSPLHF	TGTGCCAGCCGAGACTGGGGAGCGAATTCACCCCTCCACTTT
NA	NA	TRBV27	TRBJ2-3	CVTSGFDTQYF	TGTGTGACTTCGGGATTCGATACGCAGTATTTT
NA	NA	TRBV7-2	TRBJ1-1	CASSFQGEAFF	TGTGCCAGCAGCTTTCAGGGTGAAGCTTTCTTT